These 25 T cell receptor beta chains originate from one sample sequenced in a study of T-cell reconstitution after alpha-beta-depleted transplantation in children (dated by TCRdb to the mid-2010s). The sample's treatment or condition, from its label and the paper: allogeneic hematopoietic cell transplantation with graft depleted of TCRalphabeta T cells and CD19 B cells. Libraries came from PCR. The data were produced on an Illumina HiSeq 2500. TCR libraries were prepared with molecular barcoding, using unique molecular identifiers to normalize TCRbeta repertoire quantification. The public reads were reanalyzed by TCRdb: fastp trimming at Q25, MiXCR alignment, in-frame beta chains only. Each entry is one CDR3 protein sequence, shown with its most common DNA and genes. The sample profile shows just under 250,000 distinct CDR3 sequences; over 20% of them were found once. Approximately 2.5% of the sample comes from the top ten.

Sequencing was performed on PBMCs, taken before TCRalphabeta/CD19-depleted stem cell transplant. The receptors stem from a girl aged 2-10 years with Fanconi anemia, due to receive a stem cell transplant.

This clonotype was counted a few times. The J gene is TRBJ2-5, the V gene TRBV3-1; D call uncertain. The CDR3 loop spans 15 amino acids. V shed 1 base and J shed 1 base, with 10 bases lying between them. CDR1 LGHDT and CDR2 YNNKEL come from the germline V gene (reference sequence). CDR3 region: CASSQGVLTQETQYF. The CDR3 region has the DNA TGTGCCAGCAGCCAAGGGGTATTAACCCAAGAGACCCAGTACTTC.

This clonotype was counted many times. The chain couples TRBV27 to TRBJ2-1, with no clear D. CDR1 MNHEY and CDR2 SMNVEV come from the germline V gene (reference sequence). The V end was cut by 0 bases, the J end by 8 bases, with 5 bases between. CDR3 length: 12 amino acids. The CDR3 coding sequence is TGTGCCAGCAGTTTATCGGCCGATGAGCAGTTCTTC. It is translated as CASSLSADEQFF.

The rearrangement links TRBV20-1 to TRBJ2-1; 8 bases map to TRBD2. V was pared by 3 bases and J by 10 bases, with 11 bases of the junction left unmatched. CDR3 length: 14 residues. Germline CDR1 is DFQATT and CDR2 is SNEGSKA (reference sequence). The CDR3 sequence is CSARFTFGGGEQFF. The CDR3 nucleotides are TGCAGTGCTAGGTTTACCTTTGGCGGGGGGGAGCAGTTCTTC.

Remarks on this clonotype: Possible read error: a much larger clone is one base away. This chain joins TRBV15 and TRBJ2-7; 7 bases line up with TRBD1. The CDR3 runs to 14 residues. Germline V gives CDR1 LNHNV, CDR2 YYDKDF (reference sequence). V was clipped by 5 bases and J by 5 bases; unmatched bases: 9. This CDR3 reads CATSLGDRVHEQYF. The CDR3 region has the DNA TGTGCCACCAGCTTAGGCGACAGGGTGCACGAGCAGTACTTC.

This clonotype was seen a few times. The CDR3 DNA sequence: TGTGCCAGCAGTTACCGACTAGCGGGAGCCCACAATGAGCAGTTCTTC. Residues: CASSYRLAGAHNEQFF. This chain joins TRBV28 and TRBJ2-1, with 12 bases matching TRBD2. The CDR3 is made up of 16 amino acids. J gave up 5 bases and V 4 bases, and 6 bases lay outside the gene matches. CDR1 MDHEN and CDR2 SYDVKM come from the germline V gene.

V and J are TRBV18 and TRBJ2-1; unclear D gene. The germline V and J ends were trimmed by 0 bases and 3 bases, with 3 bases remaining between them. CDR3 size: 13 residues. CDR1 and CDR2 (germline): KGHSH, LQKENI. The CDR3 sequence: CASSPPNYNEQFF. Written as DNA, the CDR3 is TGTGCCAGCTCACCACCGAACTACAATGAGCAGTTCTTC.

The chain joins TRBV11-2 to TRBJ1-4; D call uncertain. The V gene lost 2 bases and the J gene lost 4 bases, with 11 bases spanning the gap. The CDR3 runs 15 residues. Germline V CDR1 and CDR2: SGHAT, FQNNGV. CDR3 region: CASSLIRDFNEKLFF. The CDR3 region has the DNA TGTGCCAGCAGCTTAATAAGGGATTTTAATGAAAAACTGTTTTTT.

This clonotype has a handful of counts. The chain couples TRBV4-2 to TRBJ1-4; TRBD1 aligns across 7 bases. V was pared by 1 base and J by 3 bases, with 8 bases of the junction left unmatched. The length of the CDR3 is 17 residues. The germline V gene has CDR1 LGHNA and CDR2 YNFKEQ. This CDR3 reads CASSQVGGQPSNEKLFF. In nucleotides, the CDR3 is TGTGCCAGCAGCCAAGTGGGGGGACAGCCTTCTAATGAAAAACTGTTTTTT.

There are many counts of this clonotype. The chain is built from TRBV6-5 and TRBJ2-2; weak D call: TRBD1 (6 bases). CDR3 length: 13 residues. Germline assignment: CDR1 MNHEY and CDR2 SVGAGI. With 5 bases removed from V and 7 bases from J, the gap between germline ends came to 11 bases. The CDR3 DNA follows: TGTGCCAGCAGTCGGGACACTTTCGGGGAGCTGTTTTTT. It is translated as CASSRDTFGELFF.

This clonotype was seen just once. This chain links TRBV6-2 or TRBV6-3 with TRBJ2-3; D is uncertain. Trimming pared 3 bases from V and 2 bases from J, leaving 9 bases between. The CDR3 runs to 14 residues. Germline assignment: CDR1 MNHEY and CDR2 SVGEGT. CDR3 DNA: TGTGCCAGCAGTTATGGAGAAATCACAGATACGCAGTATTTT. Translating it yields CASSYGEITDTQYF.

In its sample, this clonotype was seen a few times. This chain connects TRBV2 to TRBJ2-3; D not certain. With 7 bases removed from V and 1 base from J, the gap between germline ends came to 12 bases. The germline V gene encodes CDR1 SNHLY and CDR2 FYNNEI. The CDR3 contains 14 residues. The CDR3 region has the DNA TGTGCCAGCATTCCAGAGTCCCGCACAGATACGCAGTATTTT. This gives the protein CASIPESRTDTQYF.

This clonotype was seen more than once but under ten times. The CDR3 coding sequence is TGCAGTGCTAGAGACCCCCTTTGGTGGGAGCGGAAACCATACGAGCAGTACTTC. Residues: CSARDPLWWERKPYEQYF. The chain recombines TRBV20-1 with TRBJ2-7; D possibly corresponds to TRBD2 (5 bases). The CDR3 contains 18 residues. Germline assignment: CDR1 DFQATT and CDR2 SNEGSKA (reference sequence). Between the trimmed V and J ends, which lost 0 bases and 4 bases, there was a span of 25 bases.

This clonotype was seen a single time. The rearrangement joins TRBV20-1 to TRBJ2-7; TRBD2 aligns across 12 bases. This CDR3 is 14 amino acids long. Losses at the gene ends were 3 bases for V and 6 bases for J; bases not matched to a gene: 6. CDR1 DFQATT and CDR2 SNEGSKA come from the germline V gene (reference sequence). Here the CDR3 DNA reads TGCAGTGCTAGGACTAGCGGGAGTGACGCCGAGCAGTACTTC. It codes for CSARTSGSDAEQYF.

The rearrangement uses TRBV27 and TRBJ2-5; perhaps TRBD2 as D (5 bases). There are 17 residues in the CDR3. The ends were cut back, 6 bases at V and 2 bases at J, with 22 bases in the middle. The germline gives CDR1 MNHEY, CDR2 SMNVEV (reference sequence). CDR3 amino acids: CASSRRWQRTAQETQYF. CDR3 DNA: TGTGCCAGCAGCCGCCGATGGCAGCGGACGGCACAAGAGACCCAGTACTTC.

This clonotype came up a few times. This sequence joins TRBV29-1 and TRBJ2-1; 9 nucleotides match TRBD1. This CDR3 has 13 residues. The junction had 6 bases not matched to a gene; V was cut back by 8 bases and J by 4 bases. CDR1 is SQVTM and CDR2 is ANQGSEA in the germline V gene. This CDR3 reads CSFRDRVYNEQFF. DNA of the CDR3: TGCAGCTTCCGGGACAGGGTATACAATGAGCAGTTCTTC.

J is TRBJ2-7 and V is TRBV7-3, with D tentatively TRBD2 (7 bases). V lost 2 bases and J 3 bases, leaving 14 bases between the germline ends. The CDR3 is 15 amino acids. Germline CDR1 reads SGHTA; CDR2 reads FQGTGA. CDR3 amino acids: CASSLGGAGVYEQYF. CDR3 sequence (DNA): TGTGCCAGCAGCTTAGGGGGGGCGGGAGTCTACGAGCAGTACTTC. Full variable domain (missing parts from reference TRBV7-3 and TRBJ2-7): GAGVSQTPSNKVTEKGKYVELRCDPISGHTALYWYRQSLGQGPEFLIYFQGTGAADDSGLPNDRFFAVRPEGSVSTLKIQRTERGDSAVYLCASSLGGAGVYEQYFGPGTRLTVT.

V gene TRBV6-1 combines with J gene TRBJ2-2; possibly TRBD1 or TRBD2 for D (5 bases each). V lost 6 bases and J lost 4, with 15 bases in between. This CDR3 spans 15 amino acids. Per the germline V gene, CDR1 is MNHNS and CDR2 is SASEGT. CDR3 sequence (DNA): TGTGCCAGCAGCGTTGAGGGGATTCCCACCGGGGAGCTGTTTTTT. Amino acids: CASSVEGIPTGELFF.

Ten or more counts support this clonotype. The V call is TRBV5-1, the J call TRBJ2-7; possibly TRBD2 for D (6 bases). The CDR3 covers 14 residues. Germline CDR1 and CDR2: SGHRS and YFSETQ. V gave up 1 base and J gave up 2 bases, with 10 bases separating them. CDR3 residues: CASSLLRGAYEQYF. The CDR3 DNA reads TGCGCCAGCAGCTTGTTGCGGGGAGCCTACGAGCAGTACTTC.

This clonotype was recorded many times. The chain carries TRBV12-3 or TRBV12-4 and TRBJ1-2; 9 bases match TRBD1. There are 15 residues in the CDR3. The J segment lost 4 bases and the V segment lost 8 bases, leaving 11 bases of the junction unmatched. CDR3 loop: CASGRNTGGPYGYTF. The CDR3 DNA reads TGTGCCAGCGGCCGTAACACAGGGGGCCCCTATGGCTACACCTTC.

CDR3 in DNA: TGTGCCAGCAGCCACTATAGGGAAAGGAGGACGGCGGGCACAGATACGCAGTATTTT. It is translated as CASSHYRERRTAGTDTQYF. The J gene is TRBJ2-3, the V gene TRBV4-2, with D possibly matching TRBD2 (5 bases). CDR1 and CDR2 from the germline V gene are LGHNA and YNFKEQ. The CDR3 extends over 19 amino acids. Trimming took 3 bases from V and 1 from J, leaving 23 bases between them.

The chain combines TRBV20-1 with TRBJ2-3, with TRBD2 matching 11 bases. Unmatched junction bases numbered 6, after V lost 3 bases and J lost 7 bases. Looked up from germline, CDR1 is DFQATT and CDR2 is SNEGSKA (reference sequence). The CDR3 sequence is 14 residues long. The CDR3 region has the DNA TGCAGTGCTAGTAGGCTAGCGGGAGGAAATACGCAGTATTTT. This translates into CSASRLAGGNTQYF.

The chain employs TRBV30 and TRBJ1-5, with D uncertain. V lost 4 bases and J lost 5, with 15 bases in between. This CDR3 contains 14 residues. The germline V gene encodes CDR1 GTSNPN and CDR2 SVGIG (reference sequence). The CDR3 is CAWIGFASYQPQHF. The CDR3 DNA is TGTGCCTGGATCGGATTCGCGAGCTATCAGCCCCAGCATTTT.

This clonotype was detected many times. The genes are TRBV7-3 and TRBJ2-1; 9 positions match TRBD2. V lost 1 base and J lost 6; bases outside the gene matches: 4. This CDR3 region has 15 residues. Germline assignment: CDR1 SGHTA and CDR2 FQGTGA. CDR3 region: CASSLRREGRNEQFF. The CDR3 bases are TGTGCCAGCAGCTTAAGGCGGGAGGGGCGCAATGAGCAGTTCTTC.

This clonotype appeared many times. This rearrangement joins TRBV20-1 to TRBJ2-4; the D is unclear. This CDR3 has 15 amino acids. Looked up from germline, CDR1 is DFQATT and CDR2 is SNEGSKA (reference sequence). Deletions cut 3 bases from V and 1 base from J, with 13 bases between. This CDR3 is CSASWRPAAKNIQYF. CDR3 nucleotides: TGCAGTGCTAGCTGGCGGCCAGCGGCCAAAAACATTCAGTACTTC.

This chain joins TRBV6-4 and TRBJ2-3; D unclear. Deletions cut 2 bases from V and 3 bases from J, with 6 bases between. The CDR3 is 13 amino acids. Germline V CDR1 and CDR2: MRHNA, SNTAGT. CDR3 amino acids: CASSDTTTDTQYF. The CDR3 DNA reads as TGTGCCAGCAGTGACACAACTACAGATACGCAGTATTTT.